This record concerns one T cell receptor beta chain sequence. TCRdb keeps only in-frame clones here, not all; method: immunoSEQ multiplex PCR. The sample carries about 220,000 clones, roughly 82% recorded once. The sample belongs to a study of blood T cell repertoires in COVID-19. Material for sequencing was peripheral blood. This clonotype originated in a woman aged 70-85 years with acute or convalescent COVID-19.

CDR3 DNA sequence: TGTGCCAGTAGTGAACAGAACACAGATACGCAGTATTTT. Translating gives CASSEQNTDTQYF. This sequence joins TRBV19 and TRBJ2-3; D is ambiguous. This CDR3 spans 13 amino acids. V gave up 5 bases and J gave up 2 bases, with 8 bases separating them. The germline V gene encodes CDR1 LNHDA and CDR2 SQIVND (reference sequence). Full variable domain (outside the CDR3, taken from reference TRBV19 and TRBJ2-3): DGGITQSPKYLFRKEGQNVTLSCEQNLNHDAMYWYRQDPGQGLRLIYYSQIVNDFQKGDIAEGYSVSREKKESFPLTVTSAQKNPTAFYLCASSEQNTDTQYFGPGTRLTVL.